This T cell receptor beta chain was found in a study of PD-L1 blockade in urothelial cancer. V lost 10 bases and J lost 4; bases outside the gene matches: 9. The CDR3 extends over 13 amino acids. From germline, CDR1 is MDHEN and CDR2 SYDVKM. The data were produced by immunoSEQ multiplex PCR, yet TCRdb's version contains in-frame clones alone and is incomplete. The data contain around 80,000 clones, about 85% of them singletons. The chain couples TRBV28 to TRBJ1-2, with TRBD1 identical over 7 bases. Sequencing used PBMCs, obtained around atezolizumab (anti-PD-L1) treatment. The sequence derives from a woman in her 70s with urothelial cancer. The CDR3 loop reads CATLLTGRYGYTF. CDR3 DNA: TGTGCCACCCTACTGACAGGGCGCTATGGCTACACCTTC.